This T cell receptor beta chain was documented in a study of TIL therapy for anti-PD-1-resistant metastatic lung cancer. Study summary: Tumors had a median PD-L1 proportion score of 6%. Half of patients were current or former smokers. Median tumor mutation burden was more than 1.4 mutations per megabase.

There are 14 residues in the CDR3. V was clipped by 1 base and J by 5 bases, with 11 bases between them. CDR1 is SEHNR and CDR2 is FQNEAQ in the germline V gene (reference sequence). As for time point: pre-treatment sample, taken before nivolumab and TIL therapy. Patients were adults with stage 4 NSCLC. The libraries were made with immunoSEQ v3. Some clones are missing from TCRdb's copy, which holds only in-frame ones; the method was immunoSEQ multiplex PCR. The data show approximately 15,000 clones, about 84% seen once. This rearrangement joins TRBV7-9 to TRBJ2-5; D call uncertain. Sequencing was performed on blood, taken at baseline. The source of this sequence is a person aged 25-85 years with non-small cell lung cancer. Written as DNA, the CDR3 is TGTGCCAGCAGCTTAGGGGCCCCGTGGGAGACCCAGTACTTC. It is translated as CASSLGAPWETQYF.